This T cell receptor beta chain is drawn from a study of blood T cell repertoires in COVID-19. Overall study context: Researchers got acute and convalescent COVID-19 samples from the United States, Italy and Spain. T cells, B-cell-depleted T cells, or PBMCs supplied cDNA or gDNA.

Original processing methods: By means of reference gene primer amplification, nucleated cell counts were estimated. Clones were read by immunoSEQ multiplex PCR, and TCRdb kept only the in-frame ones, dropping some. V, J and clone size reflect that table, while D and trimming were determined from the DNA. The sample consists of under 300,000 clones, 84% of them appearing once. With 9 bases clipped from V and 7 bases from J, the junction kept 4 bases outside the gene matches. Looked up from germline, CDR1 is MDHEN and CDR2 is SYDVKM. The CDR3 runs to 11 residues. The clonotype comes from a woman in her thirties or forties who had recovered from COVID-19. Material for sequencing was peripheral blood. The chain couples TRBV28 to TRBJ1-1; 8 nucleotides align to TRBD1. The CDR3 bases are TGTGCCAGTACAACAGGGGGTGAAGCTTTCTTT. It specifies CASTTGGEAFF.